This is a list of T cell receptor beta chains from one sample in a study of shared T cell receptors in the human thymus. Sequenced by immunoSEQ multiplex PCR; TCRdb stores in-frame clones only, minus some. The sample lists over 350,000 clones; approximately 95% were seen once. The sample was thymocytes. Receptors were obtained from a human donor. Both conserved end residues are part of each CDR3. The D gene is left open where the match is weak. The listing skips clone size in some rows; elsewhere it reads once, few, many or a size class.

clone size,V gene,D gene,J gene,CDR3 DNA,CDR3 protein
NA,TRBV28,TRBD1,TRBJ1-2,TGTGCCAGCAGTCCGGAGGGGACAGGGGATGGGGACGGCTACACCTTC,CASSPEGTGDGDGYTF
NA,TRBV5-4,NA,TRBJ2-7,TGTGCCAGCAGCCGCTGGACAGAGCAAAGAACCTACGAGCAGTACTTC,CASSRWTEQRTYEQYF
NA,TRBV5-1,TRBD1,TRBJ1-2,TGCGCCAGCAGCTTGGGGAATGTGGACAGGGATGGCTACACCTTC,CASSLGNVDRDGYTF
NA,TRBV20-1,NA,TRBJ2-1,TGCAGTGCCAGGGAATTGGGTGAGCAGTTCTTC,CSARELGEQFF
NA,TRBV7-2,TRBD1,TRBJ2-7,TGTGCCAGCAGCTTAACAGGGGTCTACGAGCAGTACTTC,CASSLTGVYEQYF
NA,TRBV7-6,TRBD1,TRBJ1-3,TGTGCCAGCAGCTCATCCTCTCTTCGACAGGGGGATGGAAACACCATATATTTT,CASSSSSLRQGDGNTIYF
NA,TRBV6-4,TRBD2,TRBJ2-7,TGTGCCAGCAGTCGGGATGGCGGGGGCTCCTACGAGCAGTACTTC,CASSRDGGGSYEQYF
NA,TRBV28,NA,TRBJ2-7,TGTGCCAGCACCCGTCCCGTCCTTACCTACGAGCAGTACTTC,CASTRPVLTYEQYF
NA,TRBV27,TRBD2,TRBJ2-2,TGTGCCAGCAGGGGACTAGCGGGAGATCGGTGGATTGCCGGGGAGCTGTTTTTT,CASRGLAGDRWIAGELFF
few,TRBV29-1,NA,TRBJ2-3,TGCAGCGTTGAAGCTCCCGGGACAAGCTACACAGATACGCAGTATTTT,CSVEAPGTSYTDTQYF
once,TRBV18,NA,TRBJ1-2,TGTGCCAGCTCACCAGGACTCCAGGCTTATGGCTACACCTTC,CASSPGLQAYGYTF
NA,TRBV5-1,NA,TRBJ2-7,TGCGCCAGCAGCTTGGGCAGGGAAATGAGAGACTCCTACGAGCAGTACTTC,CASSLGREMRDSYEQYF
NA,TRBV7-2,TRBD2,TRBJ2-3,TGTGCCAGCAGACTAGCGGCGTTACTTAGCACAGATACGCAGTATTTT,CASRLAALLSTDTQYF
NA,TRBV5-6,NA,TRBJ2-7,TGTGCCAGCAGCTTTCATACTTTAGGGAGAATAGTCTACGAGCAGTACTTC,CASSFHTLGRIVYEQYF
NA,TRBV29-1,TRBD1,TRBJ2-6,TGCAGCGCACAGGGGCCCGCCTCTGGGGCCAACGTCCTGACTTTC,CSAQGPASGANVLTF
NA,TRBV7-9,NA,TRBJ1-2,TGTGCCAGCAGCCCCCCTGGGGTTTACTATGGCTACACCTTC,CASSPPGVYYGYTF
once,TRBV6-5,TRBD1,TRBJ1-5,TGTGCCAGCAGTTACGGGCAGGGGGTTTGGCAGCCCCAGCATTTT,CASSYGQGVWQPQHF
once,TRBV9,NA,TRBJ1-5,TGTGCCAGCAGCGTAGGAGACGGAAATCAGCCCCAGCATTTT,CASSVGDGNQPQHF
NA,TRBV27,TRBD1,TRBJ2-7,TGTGCCAGCAGTTTAAGATGGACAGGAAAAACCTACGAGCAGTACTTC,CASSLRWTGKTYEQYF
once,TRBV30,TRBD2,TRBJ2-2,TGTGCCTGGAGTAGGCCCCAAGGACTAGCGGGAGGGAAATTTAATGAGGAGCTGTTTTTT,CAWSRPQGLAGGKFNEELFF
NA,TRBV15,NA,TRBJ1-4,TGTGCCACCAGCAGAGACGGGAGAGATAATGAAAAACTGTTTTTT,CATSRDGRDNEKLFF
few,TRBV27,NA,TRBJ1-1,TGTGCCAGCAGTTTAAAGCTTGGCGGGGGAGGGGACACTGAAGCTTTCTTT,CASSLKLGGGGDTEAFF
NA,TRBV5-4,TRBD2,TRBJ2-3,TGTGCCAGCAGCCATAGACTAGCGGGTCTCGCCACAAAAGATACGCAGTATTTT,CASSHRLAGLATKDTQYF
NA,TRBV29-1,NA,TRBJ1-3,TGCAGCGTTGTAAGAGGAAGAAACACCATATATTTT,CSVVRGRNTIYF
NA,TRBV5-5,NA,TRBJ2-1,TGTGCCAGCAGCTTGGGTGGCGGGGCCTTAGCATGGGAGCAGTTCTTC,CASSLGGGALAWEQFF
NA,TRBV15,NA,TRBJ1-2,TGTGCCACCAGCAGAGGTCCGGCCCCCAACTATGGCTACACCTTC,CATSRGPAPNYGYTF
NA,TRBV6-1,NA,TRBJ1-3,TGTGCCAGCAGGAAAGTTACCACTGGAAACACCATATATTTT,CASRKVTTGNTIYF
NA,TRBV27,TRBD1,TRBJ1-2,TGTGCCAGCAGTTTATCACAGGGGTGGTTTTATGGCTACACCTTC,CASSLSQGWFYGYTF
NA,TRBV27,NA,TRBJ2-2,TGTGCCAGCAGTTTGACAGCGAACACCGGGGAGCTGTTTTTT,CASSLTANTGELFF
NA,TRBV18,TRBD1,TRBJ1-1,TGTGCCAGCGTAGGACTACAGGGGGCGAAGACTGAAGCTTTCTTT,CASVGLQGAKTEAFF
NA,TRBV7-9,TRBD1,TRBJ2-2,TGTGCCAGGACAGGGGACCCCGGGGAGCTGTTTTTT,CARTGDPGELFF
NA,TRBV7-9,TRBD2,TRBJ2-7,TGTGCCAGCAGCCACACCAAGCGGGAGTACTCCTACGAGCAGTACTTC,CASSHTKREYSYEQYF
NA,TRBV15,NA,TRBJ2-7,TGTGCCACCAGCCCCCGACTGGGCGAGCAGTACTTC,CATSPRLGEQYF
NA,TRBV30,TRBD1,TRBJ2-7,TGTGCCTGGACTGGGACAGGGTGCCACGAGCAGTACTTC,CAWTGTGCHEQYF
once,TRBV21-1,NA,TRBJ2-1,TGTGCCAGCAGCAAAAAGGAGAGCAATGAGCAGTTCTTC,CASSKKESNEQFF
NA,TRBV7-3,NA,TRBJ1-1,TGTGCCAGCAGCTTAGGACGTAACAAGAACACTGAAGCTTTCTTT,CASSLGRNKNTEAFF
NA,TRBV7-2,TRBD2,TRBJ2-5,TGTGCCAGCAGCCCGACTAGCGGGAGAGGGGGCCAAGAGACCCAGTACTTC,CASSPTSGRGGQETQYF
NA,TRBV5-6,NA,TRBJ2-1,TGTGCCAGCAGCGCTACAGTCCCGGGGAATGAGCAGTTCTTC,CASSATVPGNEQFF
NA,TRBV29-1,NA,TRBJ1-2,TGCAGCGTTAGAGGGGAGACTAACTATGGCTACACCTTC,CSVRGETNYGYTF
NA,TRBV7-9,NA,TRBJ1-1,TGTGCCAGCAGCTCGTTGGGGAGTGGGACTGAAGCTTTCTTT,CASSSLGSGTEAFF
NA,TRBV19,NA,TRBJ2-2,TGTGCCAGTAGTCTGGGGCCGTCTTACACCGGGGAGCTGTTTTTT,CASSLGPSYTGELFF
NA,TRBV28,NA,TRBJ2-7,TGTGCCAGCAGGCCCACGGGACTGTACTCCTACGAGCAGTACTTC,CASRPTGLYSYEQYF
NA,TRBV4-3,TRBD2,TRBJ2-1,TGCGCCAGCAGCCAAGATCCCTCAGCGGGGAGGCACAATGAGCAGTTCTTC,CASSQDPSAGRHNEQFF
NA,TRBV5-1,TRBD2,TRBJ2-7,TGCGCCAGCAGCTTGGCCCAGGGACTAGCGGCCCAGAGCTACGAGCAGTACTTC,CASSLAQGLAAQSYEQYF
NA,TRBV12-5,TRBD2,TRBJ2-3,TGTGCTAGTGGTTTGGTTTTGAGTGCGGGAGATTATACAGATACGCAGTATTTT,CASGLVLSAGDYTDTQYF
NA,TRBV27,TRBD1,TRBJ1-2,TGTGCCAGCAGTTTATTTTCACAGGGGCTTAATGGCTACACCTTC,CASSLFSQGLNGYTF